This T cell receptor beta chain is drawn from a study of shared T cell receptors in the human thymus. Sequencing was performed with immunoSEQ multiplex PCR; in TCRdb, only in-frame clones are kept and a portion is missing. The sample shows hundreds of thousands of clones, more than 75% of them seen only once. Germline lookup yields CDR1 MDHEN and CDR2 SYDVKM. The CDR3 is made up of 14 amino acids. Trimming took 1 base from V and 10 from J, leaving 13 bases between them. This same sample was also part of a study on human thymus T cells. That study reports: Corrective cardiac surgery supplied the resected thymus tissue. Repertoires from thymus and blood appeared to show biased V and J gene usage. Related work showed strongly overlapping thymic repertoires across unrelated individuals.

Sequenced: thymocytes. The gene calls are TRBV28 and TRBJ1-4; D is possibly TRBD1 (5 bases). This clonotype was obtained from a boy in the first two years of life with a congenital heart defect. The CDR3 sequence is CASSLFGEGRKLFF. Written as DNA, the CDR3 is TGTGCCAGCAGTTTATTTGGGGAGGGGAGAAAACTGTTTTTT.